These 27 T cell receptor beta chains were all obtained from the same sample, sequenced in a study of blood T cells in healthy people across ages. A second PCR, run for roughly 7 to 11 cycles, used a sample-barcoded 5' primer plus a J-beta primer mix. Using its own MiXCR run on the 5' RACE reads, TCRdb lists one record per CDR3 protein. The profile shows hundreds of thousands of distinct CDR3 sequences, approximately 30% of them singletons. The specimen was blood. The origin of the receptors is an elderly woman in good health.

This clonotype was picked up many times. The chain uses TRBV6-6 and TRBJ1-2; possible D gene TRBD1, 5 bases. The CDR3 has 14 residues. Trimming took 9 bases from V and 1 from J, leaving 15 bases between them. CDR1 is MNHNY, CDR2 SVGAGI, per germline (reference sequence). In DNA, the CDR3 is TGTGCCAGTTTTCCGGGACGTATTAACTATGGCTACACCTTC. Amino acid sequence: CASFPGRINYGYTF.

This clonotype was detected only a few times. V usage is TRBV18 and J usage is TRBJ2-3, with TRBD2 identical over 9 bases. V shed 3 bases and J 0 bases; nucleotides not matched to a gene: 7. Germline CDR1 KGHSH, CDR2 LQKENI. CDR3 length equals 17 residues. DNA of the CDR3: TGTGCCAGCTCACCGTTCCGGCGGGGGGGGAGCACAGATACGCAGTATTTT. Protein: CASSPFRRGGSTDTQYF.

The chain employs TRBV27 and TRBJ2-3, with D possibly TRBD2 on 6 matching bases. Germline assignment: CDR1 MNHEY and CDR2 SMNVEV (reference sequence). V lost 5 bases and J lost 5, with 14 bases in between. This CDR3 spans 14 amino acids. CDR3 nucleotide sequence: TGTGCCAGCAGTAAAACGATAGCGGTAGATACGCAGTATTTT. Protein: CASSKTIAVDTQYF.

Comment on this clonotype: One end of the junction fails to match germline, which may point to a read error. V is TRBV9 and J is TRBJ2-7, with D perhaps TRBD1 (6 bases). The CDR3 covers 15 residues. Per germline, CDR1 SGDLS and CDR2 YYNGEE. CDR3 residues: CVSSGQSTPSYEWYF. Written as DNA, the CDR3 is TGTGTCAGCAGCGGACAGTCTACACCCTCCTACGAGTGGTACTTC.

The rearrangement links TRBV7-3 to TRBJ2-3, with D possibly matching TRBD2 (5 bases). CDR1 SGHTA and CDR2 FQGTGA come from the germline V gene. Trimming left V 5 bases short and J 0 bases short, with 15 bases between. The CDR3 sequence is 16 residues long. CDR3 in DNA: TGTGCCAGCAGCCGGGGTTCCCTTCTCAGCACAGATACGCAGTATTTT. Encoded protein: CASSRGSLLSTDTQYF.

This sequence joins TRBV19 and TRBJ2-1; weak D call: TRBD2 (6 bases). The germline V and J ends were trimmed by 7 bases and 3 bases, with 19 bases remaining between them. Per germline, CDR1 LNHDA and CDR2 SQIVND (reference sequence). The CDR3 runs 16 residues. Written as DNA, the CDR3 is TGTGCCAGTACCAGGGACTTTCCATCAGACTACAATGAGCAGTTCTTC. Translating gives CASTRDFPSDYNEQFF.

This clonotype was detected only once. V gene TRBV28 combines with J gene TRBJ1-2, with D tentatively TRBD1 (6 bases). The CDR3 length is 17 residues. The V end lost 4 bases, the J end lost 4 bases, and 22 bases lay between the germline ends. CDR1 is MDHEN, CDR2 SYDVKM, per germline. CDR3 bases: TGTGCCAGCAGTTGGTATTCCGGGACACGGATATTCTATGGCTACACCTTC. The encoded protein is CASSWYSGTRIFYGYTF.

V is TRBV18 and J is TRBJ1-4; D remains unclear. Germline loops: CDR1 KGHSH, CDR2 LQKENI. The CDR3 sequence is 15 residues long. Trimming removed 4 bases from V and 4 bases from J, with 13 bases in between. The CDR3 sequence is CASSLGSGHNEKLFF. CDR3 coding DNA: TGTGCCAGCTCACTCGGGTCCGGTCATAATGAAAAACTGTTTTTT.

This clonotype came up once. The V and J genes are TRBV18 and TRBJ1-3; 7 bases match TRBD1. This CDR3 comprises 16 residues. Germline assignment: CDR1 KGHSH and CDR2 LQKENI. V gave up 2 bases and J gave up 0 bases; unmatched junction bases: 4. This chain's CDR3 is CASSPRDSDSGNTIYF. The CDR3 region has the DNA TGTGCCAGCTCACCAAGGGACAGCGACTCTGGAAACACCATATATTTT.

V gene TRBV19 combines with J gene TRBJ1-5; D is unclear. The CDR3 loop spans 12 amino acids. V lost 5 bases, J lost 6 bases, and 8 bases lay in between. The germline V gene encodes CDR1 LNHDA and CDR2 SQIVND (reference sequence). CDR3 nucleotide sequence: TGTGCCAGTAGTGGGGATTCTCAGCCCCAGCATTTT. Its translation: CASSGDSQPQHF.

This clonotype was detected many times. Here the CDR3 reads CASSPSGDYEQYF. The DNA of the CDR3 is TGTGCCAGCAGCCCGAGTGGAGACTACGAGCAGTACTTC. This chain uses TRBV11-3 with TRBJ2-7, with D uncertain. Germline V gives CDR1 SGHNT, CDR2 YENEEA. The CDR3 runs 13 residues. The V end was cut by 5 bases, the J end by 3 bases, with 11 bases between.

This clonotype occurred many times. The gene calls are TRBV7-2 and TRBJ1-2; the D gene is possibly TRBD1 (6 bases). Germline V lookup: CDR1 SGHTA, CDR2 FQGNSA. Trimming took 5 bases from V and 4 from J, leaving 17 bases between them. The CDR3 has 15 amino acids. CDR3 DNA sequence: TGTGCCAGCAGCCAAGGGGGGGCAGGCTTCTATGGCTACACCTTC. Translated, it gives CASSQGGAGFYGYTF. The full variable domain, with the rest looked up from reference TRBV7-2 and TRBJ1-2, is GAGVSQSPSNKVTEKGKDVELRCDPISGHTALYWYRQSLGQGLEFLIYFQGNSAPDKSGLPSDRFSAERTGGSVSTLTIQRTQQEDSAVYLCASSQGGAGFYGYTFGSGTRLTVV.

J is TRBJ1-5 and V is TRBV7-9; 10 nucleotides line up with TRBD1. Germline CDR1 is SEHNR and CDR2 is FQNEAQ (reference sequence). The CDR3 length is 17 residues. V was clipped by 5 bases and J by 3 bases; unmatched bases: 10. This CDR3 reads CASSLWGGTGDNQPQHF. CDR3 DNA: TGTGCCAGCAGCCTATGGGGGGGGACAGGGGACAATCAGCCCCAGCATTTT.

V usage is TRBV20-1 and J usage is TRBJ2-2, with 8 bases fitting TRBD2. Germline V gene data show CDR1 as DFQATT and CDR2 as SNEGSKA (reference sequence). The CDR3 has 15 residues. V shed 2 bases and J 6 bases; nucleotides not matched to a gene: 8. Written as DNA, the CDR3 is TGCAGTGCTAGAATAGAGCGGGGGTTCTCCGGGGAGCTGTTTTTT. Translation: CSARIERGFSGELFF.

Of note for this clonotype: A much bigger clone sits one base away, suggesting this may be a read error. The gene calls are TRBV2 and TRBJ2-7; D may be TRBD1 or TRBD2 (5 bases each). The CDR3 totals 15 residues. Germline lookup yields CDR1 SNHLY and CDR2 FYNNEI. Trimming stripped 6 bases from V and 3 bases from J, with 18 bases between. CDR3 coding DNA: TGTGCCAGCAGCAATCAAAAGGGACGGCTCTACGAGCAGTACTTC. Amino acids: CASSNQKGRLYEQYF.

This clonotype was counted many times. The rearrangement uses TRBV9 and TRBJ2-7, with a weak D call TRBD1 (7 bases). The CDR3 contains 16 residues. V gave up 1 base and J gave up 3 bases, with 17 bases separating them. Germline V gene sequence: CDR1 SGDLS, CDR2 YYNGEE. CDR3 bases: TGTGCCAGCAGCGTAACAGGGGACTGGCGGGACTACGAGCAGTACTTC. This translates into CASSVTGDWRDYEQYF. The full variable domain, completed using reference TRBV9 and TRBJ2-7, is DSGVTQTPKHLITATGQRVTLRCSPRSGDLSVYWYQQSLDQGLQFLIQYYNGEERAKGNILERFSAQQFPDLHSELNLSSLELGDSALYFCASSVTGDWRDYEQYFGPGTRLTVT.

Points on this clonotype: This may stem from a read error, because a much larger clone lies one nucleotide away. This chain uses TRBV6-1 with TRBJ2-6; D assignment may be TRBD1 or TRBD2 (6 bases each). Germline CDR1 is MNHNS and CDR2 is SASEGT. The CDR3 is made up of 16 amino acids. CDR3 coding DNA: TGTGTCAGCAATCTGCGACGGGGGCAAGGGGCCAACGTCCTGACTTTC. It encodes CVSNLRRGQGANVLTF.

This clonotype has a handful of counts. The chain couples TRBV18 to TRBJ2-1, with 9 positions matching TRBD1. Germline V gives CDR1 KGHSH, CDR2 LQKENI. This CDR3 contains 15 residues. V shed 2 bases and J 8 bases; nucleotides not matched to a gene: 7. The CDR3 nucleotides are TGTGCCAGCTCACCAGATGGACAGGGGAGAGATGAGCAGTTCTTC. Its translation is CASSPDGQGRDEQFF.

This chain links TRBV11-2 with TRBJ2-7, with 8 bases lining up with TRBD1. The DNA end is a closer match to TRBJ2-5, so the J assignment may be wrong. Germline V gene data show CDR1 as SGHAT and CDR2 as FQNNGV. The CDR3 has 15 amino acids. CDR3 nucleotide sequence: TGTGCCAGCAGCCGGGGACAGGAGGCTCGAGAGACCCAGTACTTC. Translating it yields CASSRGQEARETQYF.

This clonotype was detected ten times or more. V and J are TRBV6-1 and TRBJ1-2; unclear D gene. The V end was cut by 5 bases, the J end by 0 bases, with 13 bases between. Per the germline V gene, CDR1 is MNHNS and CDR2 is SASEGT. CDR3 size: 15 residues. CDR3 nucleotides: TGTGCCAGCAGTATGGAACGGACGTCTAACTATGGCTACACCTTC. Translating it yields CASSMERTSNYGYTF.

This clonotype was counted ten times or more. This chain uses TRBV5-1 with TRBJ2-1; TRBD1 or TRBD2 may be the D gene (6 bases each). Per germline, CDR1 SGHRS and CDR2 YFSETQ. V shed 1 base and J shed 4 bases, with 15 bases lying between them. This CDR3 has 16 amino acids. In nucleotides, the CDR3 is TGCGCCAGCAGCTTGTCACCTCCGGGGGCTTACAATGAGCAGTTCTTC. Amino acids: CASSLSPPGAYNEQFF. Complete variable domain (other parts from reference TRBV5-1 and TRBJ2-1): KAGVTQTPRYLIKTRGQQVTLSCSPISGHRSVSWYQQTPGQGLQFLFEYFSETQRNKGNFPGRFSGRQFSNSRSEMNVSTLELGDSALYLCASSLSPPGAYNEQFFGPGTRLTVL.

This clonotype has a count of ten or more. The chain is built from TRBV3-1 and TRBJ2-5; TRBD1 might be the D (5 bases). The CDR3 extends over 15 amino acids. V lost 4 bases and J lost 5, with 17 bases in between. The germline CDR1 and CDR2 sequences are LGHDT and YNNKEL (reference sequence). CDR3 nucleotide sequence: TGTGCCAGCAGCCGCAAGCCACAGCAGGGTGAGACCCAGTACTTC. It encodes CASSRKPQQGETQYF.

This clonotype has just a few counts. The CDR3 nucleotides are TGTGCCTGGAGAATGGGGAGTACTGAAGCTTTCTTT. Translated, it gives CAWRMGSTEAFF. J is TRBJ1-1 and V is TRBV30, with D unclear. The germline V and J ends were trimmed by 3 bases and 5 bases, with 10 bases remaining between them. There are 12 residues in the CDR3. The germline gives CDR1 GTSNPN, CDR2 SVGIG (reference sequence).

This clonotype was counted ten times or more. This may come from a read error, since a much larger clone is one base off. This sequence joins TRBV20-1 and TRBJ2-1; D unresolved. The J call may be wrong; the DNA end is better matched by TRBJ2-7. The CDR3 extends over 10 amino acids. Per germline, CDR1 DFQATT and CDR2 SNEGSKA (reference sequence). The DNA for the CDR3 is TGCAGTGCTGAATACAATGAGCAGTACTTC. This codes for CSAEYNEQYF.

This clonotype was seen a handful of times. This chain links TRBV12-3 or TRBV12-4 with TRBJ1-2; D call uncertain. The V gene lost 2 bases and the J gene lost 5 bases, with 15 bases spanning the gap. The CDR3 covers 15 residues. The CDR3 DNA sequence: TGTGCCAGCAGTTTAAGTATGGAGGCCCTATATGGCTACACCTTC. It codes for CASSLSMEALYGYTF.

V is TRBV11-2 and J is TRBJ2-1; no reliable D call. CDR1 and CDR2 (germline): SGHAT, FQNNGV. Trimming took off 0 bases at V and 5 bases at J, with 5 bases between the two ends. This CDR3 region has 13 residues. The CDR3 region is CASSLERNNEQFF. The CDR3, as DNA: TGTGCCAGCAGCTTAGAACGGAACAATGAGCAGTTCTTC.

About this clonotype itself: Possible read error: a much larger clone is one base away. J is TRBJ2-1 and V is TRBV14; D is undetermined. Germline V gene data show CDR1 as SGHDN and CDR2 as FVKESK. This CDR3 contains 13 residues. The CDR3 DNA reads as TGTGCCAGCAGCCAGTTAGGGTCCAATGAGCAGCTCTTC. It yields the protein CASSQLGSNEQLF.